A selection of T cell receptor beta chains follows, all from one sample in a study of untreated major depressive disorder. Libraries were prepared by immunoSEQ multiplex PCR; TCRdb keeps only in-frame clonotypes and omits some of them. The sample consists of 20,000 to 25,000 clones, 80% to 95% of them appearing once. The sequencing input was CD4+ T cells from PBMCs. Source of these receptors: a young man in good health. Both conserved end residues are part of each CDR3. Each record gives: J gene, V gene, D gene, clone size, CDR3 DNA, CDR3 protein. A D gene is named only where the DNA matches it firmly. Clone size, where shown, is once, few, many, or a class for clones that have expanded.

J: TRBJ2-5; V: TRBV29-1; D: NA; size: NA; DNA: TGCAGCGTTGAAGTCCAGCAAGAGACCCAGTACTTC; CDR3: CSVEVQQETQYF
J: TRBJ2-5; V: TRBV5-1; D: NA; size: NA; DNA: TGCGCCAGCAGCTTAGGACCTGGGGAGACCCAGTACTTC; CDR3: CASSLGPGETQYF
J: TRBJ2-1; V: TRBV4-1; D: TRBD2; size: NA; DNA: TGCGCCAGCAGTCAACTAGCGGGTAATAACAATGAGCAGTTCTTC; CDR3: CASSQLAGNNNEQFF
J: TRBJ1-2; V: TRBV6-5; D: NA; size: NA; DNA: TGTGCCAGCAGTAGGACGGATCTCTATCGAGGCTACACCTTC; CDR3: CASSRTDLYRGYTF
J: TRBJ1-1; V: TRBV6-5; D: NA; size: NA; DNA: TGTGCCAGCAGTTACTCGTTCGGGACACCCGAAGCTTTCTTT; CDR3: CASSYSFGTPEAFF
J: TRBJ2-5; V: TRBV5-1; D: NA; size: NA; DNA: TGCGCCAGCAGCTTGGCGGGTCCCCGCCAAGAGACCCAGTACTTC; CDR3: CASSLAGPRQETQYF
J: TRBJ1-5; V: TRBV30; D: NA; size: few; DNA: TGTGCCTGGAGTACACCACAGGGCATAGGGCCCCAGCATTTT; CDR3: CAWSTPQGIGPQHF
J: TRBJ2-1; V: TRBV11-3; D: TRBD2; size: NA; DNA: TGTGCCAGCAGCTTAGAGCTAGCGGGAGGATCTAATGAGCAGTTCTTC; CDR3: CASSLELAGGSNEQFF
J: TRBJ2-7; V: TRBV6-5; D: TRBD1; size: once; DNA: TGTGCCAGCAGCAGGGGGCAGGCTAGCTGGTACGAGCAGTACTTC; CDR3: CASSRGQASWYEQYF
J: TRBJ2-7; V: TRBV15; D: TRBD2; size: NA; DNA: TGTGCCACCAGCCCGGGGGGGCAGATCTACGAGCAGTACTTC; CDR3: CATSPGGQIYEQYF
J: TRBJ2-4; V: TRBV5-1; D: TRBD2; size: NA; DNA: TGCGCCAGCAGCACGACTAGCGGGAGCGTAGGTGACATTCAGTACTTC; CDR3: CASSTTSGSVGDIQYF